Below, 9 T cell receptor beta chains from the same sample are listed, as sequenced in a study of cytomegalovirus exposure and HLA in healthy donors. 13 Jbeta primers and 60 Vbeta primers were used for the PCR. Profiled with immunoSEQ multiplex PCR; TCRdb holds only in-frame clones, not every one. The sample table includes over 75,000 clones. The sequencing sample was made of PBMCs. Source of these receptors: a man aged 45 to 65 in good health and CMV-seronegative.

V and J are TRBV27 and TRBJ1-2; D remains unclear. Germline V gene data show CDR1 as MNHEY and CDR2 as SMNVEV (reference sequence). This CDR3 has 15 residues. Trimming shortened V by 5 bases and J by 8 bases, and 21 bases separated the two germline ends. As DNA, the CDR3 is TGTGCCAGCAGTCCACCCCGGACTGGCCTAGGGGGCTACACCTTC. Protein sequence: CASSPPRTGLGGYTF.

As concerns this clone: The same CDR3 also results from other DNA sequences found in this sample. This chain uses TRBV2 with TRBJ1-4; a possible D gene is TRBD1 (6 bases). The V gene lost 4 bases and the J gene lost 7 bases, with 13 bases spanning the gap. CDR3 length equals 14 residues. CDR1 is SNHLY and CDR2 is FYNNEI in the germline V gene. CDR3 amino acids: CASSAGTLGEKLFF. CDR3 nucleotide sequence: TGTGCCAGCAGTGCCGGGACATTAGGTGAAAAACTGTTTTTT.

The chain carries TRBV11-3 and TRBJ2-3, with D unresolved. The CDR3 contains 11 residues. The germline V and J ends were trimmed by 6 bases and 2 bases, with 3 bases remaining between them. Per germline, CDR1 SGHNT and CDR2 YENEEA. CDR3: CASSLTDTQYF. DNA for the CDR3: TGTGCCAGCAGTCTCACAGATACGCAGTATTTT.

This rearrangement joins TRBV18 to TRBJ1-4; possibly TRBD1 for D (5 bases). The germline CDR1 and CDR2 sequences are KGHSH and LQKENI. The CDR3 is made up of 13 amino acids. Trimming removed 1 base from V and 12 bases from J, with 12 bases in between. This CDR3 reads CASSPRQGEELFF. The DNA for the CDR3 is TGTGCCAGCTCACCACGCCAGGGTGAGGAACTGTTTTTT.

The DNA for the CDR3 is TGTGCCAGCAGTCCCACCGGGACAGGGGTCACTCGGGGCTACACCTTC. Translating gives CASSPTGTGVTRGYTF. J is TRBJ1-2 and V is TRBV28; 10 bases line up with TRBD1. With V trimmed by 5 bases and J by 8 bases, 14 bases remained unmatched. Germline V CDR1 and CDR2: MDHEN, SYDVKM. CDR3 length: 16 amino acids.

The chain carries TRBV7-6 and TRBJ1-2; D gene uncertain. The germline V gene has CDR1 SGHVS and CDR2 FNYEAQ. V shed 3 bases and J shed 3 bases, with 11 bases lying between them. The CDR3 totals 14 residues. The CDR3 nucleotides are TGTGCCAGCAGCTTGTCGCAGGATGACTATGGCTACACCTTC. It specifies CASSLSQDDYGYTF.

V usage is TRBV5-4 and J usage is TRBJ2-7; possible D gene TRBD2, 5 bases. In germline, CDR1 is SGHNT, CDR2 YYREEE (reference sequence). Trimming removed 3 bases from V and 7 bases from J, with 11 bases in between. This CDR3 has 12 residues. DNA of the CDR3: TGTGCCAGCAGCTCCGAGGGTGGGGAGCAGTACTTC. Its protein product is CASSSEGGEQYF. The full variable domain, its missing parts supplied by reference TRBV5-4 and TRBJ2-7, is ETGVTQSPTHLIKTRGQQVTLRCSSQSGHNTVSWYQQALGQGPQFIFQYYREEENGRGNFPPRFSGLQFPNYSSELNVNALELDDSALYLCASSSEGGEQYFGPGTRLTVT.

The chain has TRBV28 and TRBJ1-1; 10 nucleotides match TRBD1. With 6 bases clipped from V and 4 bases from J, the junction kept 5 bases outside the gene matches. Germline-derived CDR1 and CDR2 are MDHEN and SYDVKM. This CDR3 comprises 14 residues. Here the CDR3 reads CASSPGQGGTEAFF. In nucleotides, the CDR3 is TGTGCCAGCAGCCCCGGACAGGGGGGCACTGAAGCTTTCTTT.

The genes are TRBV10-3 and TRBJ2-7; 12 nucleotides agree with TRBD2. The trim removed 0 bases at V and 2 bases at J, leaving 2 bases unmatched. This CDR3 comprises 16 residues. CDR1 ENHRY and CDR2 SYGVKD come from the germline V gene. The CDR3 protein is CAISESGLAGTYEQYF. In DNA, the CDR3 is TGTGCCATCAGTGAGTCCGGACTAGCGGGGACCTACGAGCAGTACTTC.